Below, 14 T cell receptor beta chains from the same sample are listed, as sequenced in a study of early T cells in non-severe SARS-CoV-2 infection. Each CDR3 protein gets one entry after TCRdb re-called the 5' RACE reads with MiXCR. The data show tens of thousands of distinct CDR3 sequences, more than 8.5% seen once. Sequenced sample: whole blood. All receptors come from an adult who was a healthcare worker with PCR-confirmed SARS-CoV-2 infection or an uninfected control (not recorded which).

V usage is TRBV30 and J usage is TRBJ1-3, with no clear D. The V and J ends lost 4 bases and 2 bases respectively, with 9 bases between them. The germline CDR1 and CDR2 sequences are GTSNPN and SVGIG (reference sequence). The CDR3 has 13 amino acids. Written as DNA, the CDR3 is TGTGCCTGGATGAAGATCCCTGGAAACACCATATATTTT. It is translated as CAWMKIPGNTIYF.

V gene TRBV6-6 combines with J gene TRBJ1-1, with D uncertain. The V end was cut by 0 bases, the J end by 2 bases, with 13 bases between. The V gene's germline CDR1 is MNHNY and CDR2 SVGAGI (reference sequence). The CDR3 has 16 amino acids. CDR3 in amino acids: CASSYSWEGRNTEAFF. Here the CDR3 DNA reads TGTGCCAGCAGTTACTCTTGGGAGGGTCGAAACACTGAAGCTTTCTTT.

The sample holds a few counts of this clonotype. The chain employs TRBV28 and TRBJ2-7; perhaps TRBD1 as D (6 bases). Trimming cost V 8 bases and J 11 bases, with 19 bases left between them. CDR3 length: 12 amino acids. Per germline, CDR1 MDHEN and CDR2 SYDVKM. In DNA, the CDR3 is TGTGCCAGCGGAGAGGACAGTCCGATTAAGTACTTC. Encoded protein: CASGEDSPIKYF.

This clonotype was counted between two and nine times. The rearrangement uses TRBV7-9 and TRBJ1-1; possible D gene TRBD1, 5 bases. V was cut by 7 bases and J by 0 bases, with 12 bases left in between. The CDR3 has 14 amino acids. Germline CDR1 is SEHNR and CDR2 is FQNEAQ (reference sequence). The CDR3 spells CASITGLLNTEAFF. The CDR3 region has the DNA TGTGCCAGCATCACGGGGCTTCTGAACACTGAAGCTTTCTTT. Using reference TRBV7-9 and TRBJ1-1 for the parts outside the CDR3, the full variable domain is DTGVSQNPRHKITKRGQNVTFRCDPISEHNRLYWYRQTLGQGPEFLTYFQNEAQLEKSRLLSDRFSAERPKGSFSTLEIQRTEQGDSAMYLCASITGLLNTEAFFGQGTRLTVV.

The V call is TRBV7-9, the J call TRBJ2-7, with 10 positions matching TRBD2. J gave up 4 bases and V 5 bases, and 8 bases lay outside the gene matches. The germline CDR1 and CDR2 sequences are SEHNR and FQNEAQ (reference sequence). This CDR3 has 15 amino acids. The CDR3 loop is CASSSPSGRQYEQYF. In DNA form, the CDR3 reads TGTGCCAGCAGCAGTCCTAGCGGGAGACAATACGAGCAGTACTTC.

This clonotype was detected ten times or more. V gene TRBV24-1 combines with J gene TRBJ1-1; TRBD1 matches at 9 bases. V dropped 4 bases and J dropped 8; count of bases not matched to a gene: 4. Germline values: CDR1 KGHDR, CDR2 SFDVKD. The CDR3 spans 13 residues. The CDR3 sequence: CATSDGQGREAFF. Written as DNA, the CDR3 is TGTGCCACCAGTGACGGACAGGGGCGAGAAGCTTTCTTT.

The CDR3 spells CASSPQSTGVSTDTQYF. The CDR3, as DNA: TGTGCCAGCTCACCACAATCGACAGGGGTCAGCACAGATACGCAGTATTTT. The gene calls are TRBV18 and TRBJ2-3; the match to TRBD1 covers 8 bases. V was clipped by 1 base and J by 0 bases; unmatched bases: 6. This CDR3 is built from 17 residues. The germline CDR1 and CDR2 sequences are KGHSH and LQKENI.

The V call is TRBV4-1, the J call TRBJ1-2, with 9 bases aligning to TRBD1. This CDR3 has 15 residues. CDR1 MGHRA and CDR2 YSYEKL come from the germline V gene. Trimming at V came to 3 bases and at J to 6 bases, leaving 8 bases not matched to a gene. The CDR3 nucleotides are TGCGCCAGCAGCCATACACCGGGACAGGGTGATGGCTACACCTTC. Amino acids: CASSHTPGQGDGYTF.

V usage is TRBV29-1 and J usage is TRBJ2-1; D is uncertain. V was pared by 0 bases and J by 5 bases, with 26 bases between. Germline CDR1 reads SQVTM; CDR2 reads ANQGSEA. The CDR3 is 19 residues long. The CDR3 DNA sequence: TGCAGCGTTGAAGATGAGGTGACGGCCCCCCTTTGGAGCAACAATGAGCAGTTCTTC. This encodes CSVEDEVTAPLWSNNEQFF.

This chain links TRBV6-2 or TRBV6-3 with TRBJ1-5; D remains unclear. CDR1 and CDR2 from the germline V gene are MNHEY and SVGEGT. V was shortened by 8 bases and J by 6 bases, with 17 bases between the two germline ends. The CDR3 length is 14 residues. The CDR3 here is CASGRTLASQPQHF. CDR3 DNA sequence: TGTGCCAGCGGCCGGACCTTGGCATCTCAGCCCCAGCATTTT.

This chain uses TRBV7-9 with TRBJ2-2; tentative D call: TRBD2 (5 bases). The germline V gene encodes CDR1 SEHNR and CDR2 FQNEAQ (reference sequence). V was cut by 3 bases and J by 1 base, with 6 bases left in between. The CDR3 totals 14 residues. CDR3 nucleotide sequence: TGTGCCAGCAGCTTTGGAGGGAACACCGGGGAGCTGTTTTTT. It translates to CASSFGGNTGELFF.

This clonotype was observed a few times. The V gene is TRBV9, the J gene TRBJ2-3; possible D gene TRBD2, 5 bases. Per germline, CDR1 SGDLS and CDR2 YYNGEE. Trimming stripped 1 base from V and 6 bases from J, with 9 bases between. CDR3 length equals 13 residues. The CDR3 DNA reads as TGTGCCAGCAGCGTATCTAGCTGGGATACGCAGTATTTT. Translated, it gives CASSVSSWDTQYF.

This clonotype was counted at least ten times. J is TRBJ2-7 and V is TRBV7-2, with 7 bases matching TRBD1. After removal of 1 base from V and 2 bases from J, the junction contained 5 bases not matched to a gene. This CDR3 comprises 15 residues. The germline CDR1 and CDR2 sequences are SGHTA and FQGNSA. The CDR3 spells CASSLVPGQPYEQYF. The CDR3 nucleotides are TGTGCCAGCAGCTTAGTGCCGGGACAGCCCTACGAGCAGTACTTC.

This clonotype was seen more than once but under ten times. The rearrangement joins TRBV4-2 to TRBJ2-1; D possibly corresponds to TRBD2 (5 bases). Germline assignment: CDR1 LGHNA and CDR2 YNFKEQ. CDR3 length: 16 amino acids. The ends were cut back, 1 base at V and 6 bases at J, with 16 bases in the middle. CDR3 nucleotides: TGTGCCAGCAGCCAAGCAGCGACTACCAACGGCAATGAGCAGTTCTTC. It is translated as CASSQAATTNGNEQFF.